This TCR beta chain was obtained from a study of cytomegalovirus exposure and HLA in healthy donors. Comments on this clone: Its antigen is undetermined.

CDR3 size: 15 residues. From germline, CDR1 is SGHNT and CDR2 YYREEE (reference sequence). Trimming cost V 5 bases and J 4 bases; bases outside gene matches: 8. Healthy people donating bone marrow made up the donors. General study results and limits: Later analysis suggested links between common viral pathogens and several top significant clusters. Previous analysis showed most TCR beta V segments were productive about 90% or about 30% of the time. Association of a missense DCLRE1C variant with TCR beta V- and J-gene trimming was reported in a later analysis.

The PCR had 60 Vbeta and 13 Jbeta primers. Libraries were prepared by immunoSEQ multiplex PCR; TCRdb keeps only in-frame clonotypes and omits some of them. The table lists around 150,000 clones, around 83% of them singletons. V usage is TRBV5-4 and J usage is TRBJ2-5; 10 nucleotides line up with TRBD1. This receptor was taken from a man in his fifties in good health and CMV-seropositive. The specimen sequenced was PBMCs. The CDR3 sequence is CASRARQGARETQYF. The CDR3, as DNA: TGTGCCAGCAGGGCGAGACAGGGGGCACGAGAGACCCAGTACTTC.